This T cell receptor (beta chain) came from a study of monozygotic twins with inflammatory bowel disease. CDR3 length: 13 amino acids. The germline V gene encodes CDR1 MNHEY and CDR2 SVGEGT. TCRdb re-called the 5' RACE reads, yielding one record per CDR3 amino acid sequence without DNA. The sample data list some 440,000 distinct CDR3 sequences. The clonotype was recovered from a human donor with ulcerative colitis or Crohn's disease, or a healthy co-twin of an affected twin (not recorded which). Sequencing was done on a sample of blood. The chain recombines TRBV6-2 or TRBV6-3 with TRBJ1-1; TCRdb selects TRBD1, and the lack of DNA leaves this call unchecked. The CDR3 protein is CASKGQGDTEAFF.